This T cell receptor beta chain was identified in a study of T cell responses to AZD1222 COVID-19 vaccine. The protocol was immunoSEQ multiplex PCR, while the TCRdb copy is restricted to in-frame clones and leaves out a portion. Seen here are around 35,000 clones, more than 75% observed once, and the top ten hold 9.5% to 12%. V lost 2 bases, J lost 4 bases, and 11 bases lay in between. This CDR3 has 14 residues. CDR1 SGHTA and CDR2 FQGNSA come from the germline V gene. The rearrangement uses TRBV7-2 and TRBJ2-5, with a tentative D call TRBD1 (5 bases). The clonotype comes from an adult who received the AZD1222 COVID-19 vaccine. Here the sequenced sample was peripheral blood, taken 28 days after the second AZD1222 dose. This CDR3 reads CASSLNRGPETQYF. In nucleotides, the CDR3 is TGTGCCAGCAGCTTAAATAGGGGCCCAGAGACCCAGTACTTC.